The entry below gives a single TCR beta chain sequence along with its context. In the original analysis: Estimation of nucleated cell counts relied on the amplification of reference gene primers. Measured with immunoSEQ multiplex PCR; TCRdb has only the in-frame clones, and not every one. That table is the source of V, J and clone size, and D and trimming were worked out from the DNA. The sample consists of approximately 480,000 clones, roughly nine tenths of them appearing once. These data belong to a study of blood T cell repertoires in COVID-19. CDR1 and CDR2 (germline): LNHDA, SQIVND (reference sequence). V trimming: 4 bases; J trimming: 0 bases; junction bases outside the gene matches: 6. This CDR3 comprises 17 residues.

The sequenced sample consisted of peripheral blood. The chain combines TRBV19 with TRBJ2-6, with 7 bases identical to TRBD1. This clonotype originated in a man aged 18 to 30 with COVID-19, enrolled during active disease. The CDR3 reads CASSNWDSPSGANVLTF. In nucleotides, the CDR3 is TGTGCCAGTAGTAACTGGGACAGCCCCTCTGGGGCCAACGTCCTGACTTTC.